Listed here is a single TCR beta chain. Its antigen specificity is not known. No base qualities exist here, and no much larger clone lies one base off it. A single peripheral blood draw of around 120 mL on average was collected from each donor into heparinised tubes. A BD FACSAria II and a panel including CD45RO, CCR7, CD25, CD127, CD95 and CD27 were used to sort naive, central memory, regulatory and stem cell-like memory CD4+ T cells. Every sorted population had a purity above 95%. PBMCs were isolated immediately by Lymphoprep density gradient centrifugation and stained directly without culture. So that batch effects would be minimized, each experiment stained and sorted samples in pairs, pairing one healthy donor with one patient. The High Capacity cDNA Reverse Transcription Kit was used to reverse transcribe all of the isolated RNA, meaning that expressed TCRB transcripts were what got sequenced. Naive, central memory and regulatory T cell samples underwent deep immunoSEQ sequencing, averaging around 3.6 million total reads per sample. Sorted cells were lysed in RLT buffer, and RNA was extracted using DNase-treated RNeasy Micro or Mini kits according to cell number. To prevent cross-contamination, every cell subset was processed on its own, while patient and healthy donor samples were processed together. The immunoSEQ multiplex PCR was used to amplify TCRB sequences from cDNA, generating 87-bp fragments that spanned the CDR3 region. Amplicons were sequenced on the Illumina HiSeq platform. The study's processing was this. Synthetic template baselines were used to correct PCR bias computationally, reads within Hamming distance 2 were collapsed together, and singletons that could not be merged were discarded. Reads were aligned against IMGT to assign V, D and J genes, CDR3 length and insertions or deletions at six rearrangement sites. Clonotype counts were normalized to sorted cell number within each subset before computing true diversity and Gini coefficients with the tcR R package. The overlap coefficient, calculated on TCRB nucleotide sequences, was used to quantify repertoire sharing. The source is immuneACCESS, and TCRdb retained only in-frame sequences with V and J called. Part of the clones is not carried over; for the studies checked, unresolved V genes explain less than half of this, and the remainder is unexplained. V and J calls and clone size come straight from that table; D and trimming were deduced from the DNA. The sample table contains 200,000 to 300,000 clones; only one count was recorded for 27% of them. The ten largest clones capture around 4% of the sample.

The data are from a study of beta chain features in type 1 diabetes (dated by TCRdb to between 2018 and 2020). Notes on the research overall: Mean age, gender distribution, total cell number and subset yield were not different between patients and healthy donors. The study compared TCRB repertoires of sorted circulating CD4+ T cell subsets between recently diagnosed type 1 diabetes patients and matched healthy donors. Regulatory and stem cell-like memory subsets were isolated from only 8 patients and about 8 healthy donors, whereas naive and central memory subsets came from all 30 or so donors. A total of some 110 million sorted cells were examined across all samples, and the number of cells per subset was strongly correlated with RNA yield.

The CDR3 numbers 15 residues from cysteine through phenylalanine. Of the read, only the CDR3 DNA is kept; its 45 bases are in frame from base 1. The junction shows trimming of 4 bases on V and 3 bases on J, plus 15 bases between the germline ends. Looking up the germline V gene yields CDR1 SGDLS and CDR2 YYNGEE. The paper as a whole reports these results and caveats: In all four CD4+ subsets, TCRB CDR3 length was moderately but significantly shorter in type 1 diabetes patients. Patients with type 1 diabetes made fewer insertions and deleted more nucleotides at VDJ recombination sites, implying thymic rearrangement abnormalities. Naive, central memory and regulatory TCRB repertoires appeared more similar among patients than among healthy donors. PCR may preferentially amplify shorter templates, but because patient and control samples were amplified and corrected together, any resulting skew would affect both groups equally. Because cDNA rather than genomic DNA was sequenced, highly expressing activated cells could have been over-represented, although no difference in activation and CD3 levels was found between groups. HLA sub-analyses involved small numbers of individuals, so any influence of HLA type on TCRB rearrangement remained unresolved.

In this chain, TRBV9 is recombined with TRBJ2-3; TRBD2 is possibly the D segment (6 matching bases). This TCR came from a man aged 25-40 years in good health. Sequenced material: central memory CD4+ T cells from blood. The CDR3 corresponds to CASSPTIAVTDTQYF. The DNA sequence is TGTGCCAGCAGCCCGACGATAGCGGTGACAGATACGCAGTATTTT.